The entry below describes one T cell receptor beta chain. The antigen is undetermined. Sequencing was performed with immunoSEQ multiplex PCR; in TCRdb, only in-frame clones are kept and a portion is missing. The sample includes 95,000 to 150,000 clones, around 90% of them seen just once. The germline V gene encodes CDR1 MGHRA and CDR2 YSYEKL. CDR3 length: 13 residues. Deletions cut 0 bases from V and 3 bases from J, with 6 bases between. This sample was included in a study of T cell responses to AZD1222 COVID-19 vaccine. Findings and caveats of the study: The donors showed a predominance of white British ancestry and of females, with possible underestimation of clonal diversity. Reports say nearly half of spike-specific TCRs go after unmutated variant regions.

This material consisted of peripheral blood, taken 28 days after the second dose of the MenACWY control vaccine. The sequence was collected from an adult who received the MenACWY meningococcal vaccine as a control. This rearrangement joins TRBV4-1 to TRBJ2-7; D not certain. This CDR3 reads CASSQDGIYEQYF. CDR3 in DNA: TGCGCCAGCAGCCAAGACGGCATCTACGAGCAGTACTTC.